This T cell receptor (beta chain) was sequenced in a study of T cell responses to AZD1222 COVID-19 vaccine. Libraries were prepared by immunoSEQ multiplex PCR; TCRdb keeps only in-frame clonotypes and omits some of them. The sample has approximately 150,000 clones, around nine tenths seen once. In this sample, this clone turned up a few times. Its specificity is unknown. Study-level findings and limits: Regions 160-218 and 743-854 held dominance among vaccine-associated CD4 TCRs, which spanned spike. Most donors were white British and more were female, and clonal diversity was possibly underestimated. Two AZD1222 doses significantly raised spike-specific TCR breadth and depth over controls.

This CDR3 comprises 15 residues. V lost 5 bases and J lost 1, with 14 bases in between. Germline-derived CDR1 and CDR2 are LNHDA and SQIVND (reference sequence). The sequencing here drew on peripheral blood, taken 28 days after the second AZD1222 dose. The V and J genes are TRBV19 and TRBJ1-2; D may be TRBD1 (5 bases). This clonotype was obtained from an adult who received the AZD1222 COVID-19 vaccine. The chain's CDR3 is CASSPRRQINYGYTF. The CDR3 region has the DNA TGTGCCAGTAGTCCCCGAAGACAGATTAACTATGGCTACACCTTC.